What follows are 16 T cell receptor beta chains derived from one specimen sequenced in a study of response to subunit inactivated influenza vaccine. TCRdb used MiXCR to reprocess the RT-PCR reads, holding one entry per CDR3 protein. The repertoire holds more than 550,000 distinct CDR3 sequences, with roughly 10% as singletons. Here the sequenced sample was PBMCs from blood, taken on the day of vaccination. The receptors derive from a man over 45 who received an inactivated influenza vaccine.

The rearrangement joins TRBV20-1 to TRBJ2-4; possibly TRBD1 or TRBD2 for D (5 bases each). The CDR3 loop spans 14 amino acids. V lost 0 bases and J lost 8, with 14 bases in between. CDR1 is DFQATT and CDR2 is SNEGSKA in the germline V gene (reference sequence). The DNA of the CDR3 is TGCAGTGCTAGAGATCCAGTCCTGGGGGACATTCAGTACTTC. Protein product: CSARDPVLGDIQYF.

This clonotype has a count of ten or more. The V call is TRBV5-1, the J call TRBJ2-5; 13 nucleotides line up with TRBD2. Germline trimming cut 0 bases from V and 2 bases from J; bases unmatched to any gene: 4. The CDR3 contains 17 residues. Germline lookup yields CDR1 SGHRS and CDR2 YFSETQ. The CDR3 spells CASSLVAGLAGQETQYF. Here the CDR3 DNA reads TGCGCCAGCAGCTTGGTGGCGGGACTAGCGGGACAAGAGACCCAGTACTTC.

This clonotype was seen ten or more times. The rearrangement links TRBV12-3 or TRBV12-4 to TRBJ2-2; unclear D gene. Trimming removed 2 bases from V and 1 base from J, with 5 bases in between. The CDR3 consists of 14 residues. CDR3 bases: TGTGCCAGCAGTTTATCCGGGAACACCGGGGAGCTGTTTTTT. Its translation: CASSLSGNTGELFF.

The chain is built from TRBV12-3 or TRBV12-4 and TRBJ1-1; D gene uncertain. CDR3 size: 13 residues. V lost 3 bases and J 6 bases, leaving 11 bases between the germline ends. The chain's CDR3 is CASSFFPGSEAFF. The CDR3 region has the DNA TGTGCCAGCAGTTTTTTTCCGGGGTCTGAAGCTTTCTTT.

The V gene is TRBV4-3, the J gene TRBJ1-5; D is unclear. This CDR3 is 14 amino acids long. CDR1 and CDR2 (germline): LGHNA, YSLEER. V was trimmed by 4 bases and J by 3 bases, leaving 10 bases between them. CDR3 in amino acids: CASSLGVVNQPQHF. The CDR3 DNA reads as TGCGCCAGCAGCCTTGGTGTAGTCAATCAGCCCCAGCATTTT.

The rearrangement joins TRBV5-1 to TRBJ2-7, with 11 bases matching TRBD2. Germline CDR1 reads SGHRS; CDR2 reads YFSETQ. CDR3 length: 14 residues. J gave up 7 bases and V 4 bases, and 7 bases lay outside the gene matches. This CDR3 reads CASSGTSGTGEQYF. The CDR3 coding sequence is TGCGCCAGCAGCGGGACTAGCGGAACGGGAGAGCAGTACTTC.

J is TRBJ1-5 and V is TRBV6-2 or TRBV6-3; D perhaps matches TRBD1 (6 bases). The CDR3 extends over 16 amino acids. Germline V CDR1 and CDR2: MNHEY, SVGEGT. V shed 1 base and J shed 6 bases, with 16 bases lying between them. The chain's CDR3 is CASSYFRGSGGQPQHF. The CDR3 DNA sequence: TGTGCCAGCAGTTACTTCAGGGGAAGTGGCGGTCAGCCCCAGCATTTT.

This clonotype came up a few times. Here the CDR3 reads CASSLSGTGRNTIYF. Here the CDR3 DNA reads TGTGCCAGCAGTTTGTCGGGGACAGGGAGAAACACCATATATTTT. The gene calls are TRBV12-3 or TRBV12-4 and TRBJ1-3, with 9 nucleotides matching TRBD1. The J segment lost 5 bases and the V segment lost 3 bases, leaving 5 bases of the junction unmatched. This CDR3 contains 15 residues.

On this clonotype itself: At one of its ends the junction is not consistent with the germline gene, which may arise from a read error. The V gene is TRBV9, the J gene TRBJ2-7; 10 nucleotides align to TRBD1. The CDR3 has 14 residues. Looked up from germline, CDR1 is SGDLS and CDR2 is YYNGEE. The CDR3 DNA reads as TGTGCCGGCAGCACAGGACAGGGGGCCTACGAGCAGTACTTC. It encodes CAGSTGQGAYEQYF.

The CDR3 DNA follows: TGCGCCAGCAGCCAACGACCAGGGTCCACCGGGGAGCTGTTTTTT. This translates into CASSQRPGSTGELFF. The chain recombines TRBV4-3 with TRBJ2-2; D is perhaps TRBD1 (5 bases). The length of the CDR3 is 15 residues. Germline-derived CDR1 and CDR2 are LGHNA and YSLEER. Trimming stripped 2 bases from V and 4 bases from J, with 11 bases between.

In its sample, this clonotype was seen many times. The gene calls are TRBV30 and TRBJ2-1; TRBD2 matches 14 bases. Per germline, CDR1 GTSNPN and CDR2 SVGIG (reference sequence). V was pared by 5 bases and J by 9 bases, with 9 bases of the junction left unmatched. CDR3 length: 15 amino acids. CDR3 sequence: CAWSPGLAGVFEQFF. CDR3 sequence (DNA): TGTGCCTGGTCCCCGGGACTAGCGGGAGTCTTTGAGCAGTTCTTC.

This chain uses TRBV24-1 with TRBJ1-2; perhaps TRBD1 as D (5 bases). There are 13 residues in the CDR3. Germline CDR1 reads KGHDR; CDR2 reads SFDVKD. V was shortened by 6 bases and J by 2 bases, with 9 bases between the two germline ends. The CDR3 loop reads CATSPDSNYGYTF. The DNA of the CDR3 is TGTGCCACCAGTCCAGACAGCAACTATGGCTACACCTTC.

The CDR3 reads CASSLMEIYEQYF. The CDR3, as DNA: TGTGCCAGCAGTTTAATGGAGATCTACGAGCAGTACTTC. The chain uses TRBV12-3 or TRBV12-4 and TRBJ2-7; D unclear. V was cut by 2 bases and J by 3 bases, with 8 bases left in between. This CDR3 region has 13 residues.

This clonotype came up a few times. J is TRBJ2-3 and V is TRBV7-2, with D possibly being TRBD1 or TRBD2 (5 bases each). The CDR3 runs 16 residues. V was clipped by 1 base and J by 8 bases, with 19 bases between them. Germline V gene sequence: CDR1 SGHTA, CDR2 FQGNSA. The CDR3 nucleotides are TGTGCCAGCAGCTTAGAAGGGGCCCGGAGGACGGGTACGCAGTATTTT. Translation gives CASSLEGARRTGTQYF.

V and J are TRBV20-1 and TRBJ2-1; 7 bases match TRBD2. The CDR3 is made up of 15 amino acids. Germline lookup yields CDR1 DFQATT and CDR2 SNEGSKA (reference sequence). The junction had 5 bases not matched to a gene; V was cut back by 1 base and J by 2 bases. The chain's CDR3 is CSARVGGRPYNEQFF. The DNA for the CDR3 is TGCAGTGCTAGAGTCGGCGGGAGACCCTACAATGAGCAGTTCTTC.

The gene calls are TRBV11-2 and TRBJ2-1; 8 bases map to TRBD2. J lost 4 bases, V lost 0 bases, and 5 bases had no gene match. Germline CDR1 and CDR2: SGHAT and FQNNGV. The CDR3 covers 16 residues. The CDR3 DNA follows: TGTGCCAGCAGCTTAGATTTCGGGGGGGCTTACAATGAGCAGTTCTTC. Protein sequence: CASSLDFGGAYNEQFF.